This T cell receptor (beta chain) appears in the sequencing data of a study of CD8 T cells in Susac syndrome. The CDR3 is made up of 12 amino acids. CDR1 MNHEY and CDR2 SVGEGT come from the germline V gene. V was pared by 7 bases and J by 8 bases, with 11 bases between. RNA, at about 0.45 to 1 ug, was reverse transcribed with random hexamers. A multiplex approach, immunoSEQ multiplex PCR, amplified TCR beta CDR3 across 54 Vbeta and 13 Jbeta. TCRdb recomputed calls from the immunoSEQ multiplex PCR reads with MiXCR, one row per CDR3 protein. Here the sample spans some 26,000 distinct CDR3 sequences, roughly 92% being singletons.

The chain combines TRBV6-2 or TRBV6-3 with TRBJ2-2; unclear D gene. Material for sequencing was CD8+ T cells from PBMCs. The sequence came from a human donor in good health. CDR3 amino acids: CASTSPSGELFF. The CDR3 DNA reads TGTGCCAGCACTTCGCCATCGGGGGAGCTGTTTTTT.